These 3 T cell receptor beta chains share one sample of origin, sequenced in a study of blood T cell repertoires in COVID-19. The method was immunoSEQ multiplex PCR; TCRdb's version includes in-frame clones alone and lacks a portion of them. The sample includes 95,000 to 130,000 clones, around four fifths of them seen just once. Sequencing was done on a sample of peripheral blood. These receptors were taken from a man aged 25-40 years with acute or convalescent COVID-19.

This chain uses TRBV3-1 (or the pseudogene TRBV3-2) with TRBJ1-5; 7 bases are shared with TRBD1. This CDR3 has 17 amino acids. The V gene end was trimmed by 2 bases and the J gene end by 3 bases; junction bases not matched to a gene: 10. The germline gives CDR1 LGHDT, CDR2 YNNKEL (reference sequence). CDR3 loop: CASSQSSGQLFNQPQHF. The CDR3 DNA is TGTGCCAGCAGCCAATCTTCGGGACAGCTTTTCAATCAGCCCCAGCATTTT.

The chain employs TRBV7-9 and TRBJ2-1, with 7 bases fitting TRBD2. Per germline, CDR1 SEHNR and CDR2 FQNEAQ (reference sequence). The junction had 13 bases not matched to a gene; V was cut back by 8 bases and J by 9 bases. This CDR3 spans 14 amino acids. CDR3 DNA sequence: TGTGCCAGCCGCCAGACGGGCGGGGAGGGTGAGCAGTTCTTC. Its protein is CASRQTGGEGEQFF. The whole variable domain, filled in from reference TRBV7-9 and TRBJ2-1, reads DTGVSQNPRHKITKRGQNVTFRCDPISEHNRLYWYRQTLGQGPEFLTYFQNEAQLEKSRLLSDRFSAERPKGSFSTLEIQRTEQGDSAMYLCASRQTGGEGEQFFGPGTRLTVL.

This clone has more than one count but fewer than ten. CDR3 protein: CASSLGWDSEQFF. The CDR3, as DNA: TGTGCCAGCAGCTTAGGGTGGGACAGCGAGCAGTTCTTC. V is TRBV7-8 and J is TRBJ2-1, with TRBD1 matching over 7 bases. CDR1 is SGHVS and CDR2 is FQNEAQ in the germline V gene. CDR3 size: 13 residues. With 1 base clipped from V and 10 bases from J, the junction kept 4 bases outside the gene matches.